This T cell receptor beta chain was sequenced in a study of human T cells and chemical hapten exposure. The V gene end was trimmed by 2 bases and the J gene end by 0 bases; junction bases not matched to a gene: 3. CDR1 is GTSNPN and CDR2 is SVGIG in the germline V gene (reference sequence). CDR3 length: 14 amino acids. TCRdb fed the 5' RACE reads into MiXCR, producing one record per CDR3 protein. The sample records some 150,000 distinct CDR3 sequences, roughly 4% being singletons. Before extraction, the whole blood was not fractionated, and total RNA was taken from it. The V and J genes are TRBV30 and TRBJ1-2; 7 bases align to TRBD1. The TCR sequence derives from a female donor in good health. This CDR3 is CAWSTGVANYGYTF. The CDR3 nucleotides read TGTGCCTGGAGTACAGGGGTAGCTAACTATGGCTACACCTTC. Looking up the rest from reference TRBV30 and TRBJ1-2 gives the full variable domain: SQTIHQWPATLVQPVGSPLSLECTVEGTSNPNLYWYRQAAGRGLQLLFYSVGIGQISSEVPQNLSASRPQDRQFILSSKKLLLSDSGFYLCAWSTGVANYGYTFGSGTRLTVV.